The 14 T cell receptor beta chains below were found in one sample sequenced in a study of blood T cell repertoires in COVID-19. This table comes from immunoSEQ multiplex PCR, and its TCRdb copy is limited to in-frame clones, with some not included. The data contain about 69,000 clones, 75% to 95% of them singletons. The sample comprised peripheral blood. The receptor source for this set is a woman aged 60-75 years with active COVID-19.

The V gene is TRBV18, the J gene TRBJ2-7; 8 nucleotides align to TRBD1. The germline gives CDR1 KGHSH, CDR2 LQKENI. The junction had 5 bases not matched to a gene; V was cut back by 3 bases and J by 4 bases. CDR3 length: 14 amino acids. This CDR3 reads CASSPGQVEYEQYF. Here the CDR3 DNA reads TGTGCCAGCTCACCGGGACAGGTAGAGTACGAGCAGTACTTC.

The chain has TRBV30 and TRBJ2-1; TRBD2 matches 14 bases. CDR1 GTSNPN and CDR2 SVGIG come from the germline V gene (reference sequence). The CDR3 is made up of 22 amino acids. V dropped 2 bases and J dropped 1; count of bases not matched to a gene: 19. The CDR3 sequence is CAWSLPQGLAGVGSGSYNEQFF. Here the CDR3 DNA reads TGTGCCTGGAGTCTACCCCAGGGACTAGCGGGAGTAGGATCTGGATCCTACAATGAGCAGTTCTTC.

The chain combines TRBV9 with TRBJ2-6; TRBD1 is a possible D gene (6 bases). Germline lookup yields CDR1 SGDLS and CDR2 YYNGEE. The CDR3 extends over 14 amino acids. The V gene lost 6 bases and the J gene lost 2 bases, with 9 bases spanning the gap. CDR3 protein: CASNRGTGANVLTF. The DNA of the CDR3 is TGTGCCAGCAATAGGGGGACTGGGGCCAACGTCCTGACTTTC.

This clone was recorded once. The rearrangement joins TRBV5-1 to TRBJ2-5; TRBD1 matches at 8 bases. The CDR3 loop spans 14 amino acids. Germline-derived CDR1 and CDR2 are SGHRS and YFSETQ. Unmatched junction bases numbered 7, after V lost 3 bases and J lost 6 bases. Here the CDR3 DNA reads TGCGCCAGCAGCTCCTCTGACAGGGGTCAGACCCAGTACTTC. Encoded protein: CASSSSDRGQTQYF.

This chain connects TRBV28 to TRBJ2-6; tentatively, D is TRBD1 (5 bases). With 6 bases removed from V and 0 bases from J, the gap between germline ends came to 9 bases. CDR3 length: 15 residues. CDR1 is MDHEN and CDR2 is SYDVKM in the germline V gene. The CDR3 protein is CASRTDSSGANVLTF. Here the CDR3 DNA reads TGTGCCAGCAGAACCGACAGCTCTGGGGCCAACGTCCTGACTTTC.

V is TRBV7-2 and J is TRBJ2-7; 9 nucleotides match TRBD2. The CDR3 has 15 amino acids. V gave up 5 bases and J gave up 2 bases; unmatched junction bases: 7. Germline CDR1 reads SGHTA; CDR2 reads FQGNSA. CDR3 sequence reads: CASSVVTSGTYEQYF. DNA of the CDR3: TGTGCCAGCAGCGTCGTGACTAGCGGCACCTACGAGCAGTACTTC.

The chain combines TRBV19 with TRBJ2-5, with TRBD1 identical over 7 bases. V gave up 4 bases and J gave up 1 base; unmatched junction bases: 3. Germline CDR1 and CDR2: LNHDA and SQIVND (reference sequence). CDR3 size: 14 residues. The CDR3 sequence: CASSRAGGQETQYF. DNA of the CDR3: TGTGCCAGTAGTAGGGCAGGGGGCCAAGAGACCCAGTACTTC.

The gene calls are TRBV7-2 and TRBJ2-7; weak D call: TRBD1 (6 bases). CDR3 length equals 15 residues. Germline CDR1 reads SGHTA; CDR2 reads FQGNSA. Trimming cost V 1 base and J 2 bases, with 12 bases left between them. CDR3: CASSLGSQGPYEQYF. As DNA, the CDR3 is TGTGCCAGCAGCTTAGGGTCACAGGGACCCTACGAGCAGTACTTC.

V is TRBV7-9 and J is TRBJ2-3, with 7 bases identical to TRBD2. V gave up 1 base and J gave up 5 bases; unmatched junction bases: 6. The CDR3 runs to 15 residues. Per the germline V gene, CDR1 is SEHNR and CDR2 is FQNEAQ (reference sequence). Written as DNA, the CDR3 is TGTGCCAGCAGCTTAGAGGGCGGGAGTGGAGATACGCAGTATTTT. Translation: CASSLEGGSGDTQYF. The variable domain in full, with the rest retrieved from reference TRBV7-9 and TRBJ2-3, is DTGVSQNPRHKITKRGQNVTFRCDPISEHNRLYWYRQTLGQGPEFLTYFQNEAQLEKSRLLSDRFSAERPKGSFSTLEIQRTEQGDSAMYLCASSLEGGSGDTQYFGPGTRLTVL.

The J gene is TRBJ1-2, the V gene TRBV5-1; D uncertain. CDR1 SGHRS and CDR2 YFSETQ come from the germline V gene. CDR3 length: 14 residues. Trimming shortened V by 0 bases and J by 7 bases, and 13 bases separated the two germline ends. Here the CDR3 DNA reads TGCGCCAGCAGCTTGGATCCATCACGGGGTGGCTACACCTTC. This sequence encodes CASSLDPSRGGYTF.

The genes are TRBV19 and TRBJ1-5; D gene unclear. Trimming stripped 4 bases from V and 6 bases from J, with 16 bases between. Germline CDR1 reads LNHDA; CDR2 reads SQIVND (reference sequence). CDR3 size: 15 residues. CDR3 in DNA: TGTGCCAGTAGTAACGGGAGGAAAAGTTCTCAGCCCCAGCATTTT. Its translation: CASSNGRKSSQPQHF.

V and J are TRBV19 and TRBJ2-7, with 9 nucleotides matching TRBD2. The CDR3 has 17 amino acids. Looked up from germline, CDR1 is LNHDA and CDR2 is SQIVND (reference sequence). The junction had 13 bases not matched to a gene; V was cut back by 5 bases and J by 2 bases. The CDR3 nucleotides read TGTGCCAGTAGTGATGGGCGGGCCCTAGCGGGGACCTACGAGCAGTACTTC. It specifies CASSDGRALAGTYEQYF.

To note about this clone: One junction end disagrees with the germline gene, perhaps due to a read error. V and J are TRBV6-5 and TRBJ1-5; D gene unclear. CDR3 length: 13 residues. Germline V gene data show CDR1 as MNHEY and CDR2 as SVGAGI. CDR3 region: CASTLLWPQAQHF. The CDR3 DNA sequence: TGTGCCAGCACCCTCCTCTGGCCTCAGGCCCAGCATTTT.

A single count supports this clone. The rearrangement joins TRBV27 to TRBJ2-6; D remains ambiguous. This CDR3 contains 15 residues. Germline V CDR1 and CDR2: MNHEY, SMNVEV (reference sequence). V was trimmed by 5 bases and J by 2 bases, leaving 10 bases between them. CDR3 amino acids: CASSPGGAGANVLTF. CDR3 DNA: TGTGCCAGCAGTCCGGGTGGTGCTGGGGCCAACGTCCTGACTTTC.